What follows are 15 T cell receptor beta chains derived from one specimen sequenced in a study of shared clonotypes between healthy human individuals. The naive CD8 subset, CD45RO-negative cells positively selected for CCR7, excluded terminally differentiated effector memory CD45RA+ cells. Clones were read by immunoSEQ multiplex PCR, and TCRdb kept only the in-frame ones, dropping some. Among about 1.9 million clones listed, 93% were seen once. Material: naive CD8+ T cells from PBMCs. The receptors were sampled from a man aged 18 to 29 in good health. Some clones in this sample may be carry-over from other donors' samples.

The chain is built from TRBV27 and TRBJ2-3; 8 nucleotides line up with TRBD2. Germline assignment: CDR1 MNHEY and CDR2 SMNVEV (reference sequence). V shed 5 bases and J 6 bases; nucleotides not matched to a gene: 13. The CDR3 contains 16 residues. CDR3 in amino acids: CASSPVAGLGPDTQYF. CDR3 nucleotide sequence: TGTGCCAGCAGTCCTGTAGCGGGACTGGGCCCGGATACGCAGTATTTT.

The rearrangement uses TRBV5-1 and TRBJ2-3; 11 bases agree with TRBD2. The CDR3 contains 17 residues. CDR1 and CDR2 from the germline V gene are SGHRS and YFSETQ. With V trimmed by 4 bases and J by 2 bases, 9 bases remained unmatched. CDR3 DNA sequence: TGCGCCAGCAGCGTAGTGTCTAGCGGGAGGAACACAGATACGCAGTATTTT. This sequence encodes CASSVVSSGRNTDTQYF.

For the CDR3, the DNA is TGTGCCAGCTCACCAATCAGGGAAGGTTGGGCCGGGGAGCTGTTTTTT. Its protein is CASSPIREGWAGELFF. The V gene is TRBV18, the J gene TRBJ2-2, with D possibly matching TRBD1 (5 bases). The CDR3 runs 16 residues. V shed 2 bases and J shed 6 bases, with 16 bases lying between them. Germline values: CDR1 KGHSH, CDR2 LQKENI.

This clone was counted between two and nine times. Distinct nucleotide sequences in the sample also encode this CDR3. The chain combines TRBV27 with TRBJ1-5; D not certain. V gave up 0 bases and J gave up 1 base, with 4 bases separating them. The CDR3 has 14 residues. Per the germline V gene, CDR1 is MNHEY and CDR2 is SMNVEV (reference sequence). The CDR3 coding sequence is TGTGCCAGCAGTTTATCAGGGAGCAATCAGCCCCAGCATTTT. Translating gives CASSLSGSNQPQHF.

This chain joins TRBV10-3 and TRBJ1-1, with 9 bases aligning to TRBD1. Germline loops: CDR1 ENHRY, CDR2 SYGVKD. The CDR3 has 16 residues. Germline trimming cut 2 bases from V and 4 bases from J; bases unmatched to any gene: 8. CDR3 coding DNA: TGTGCCATCAGTGAGGGGACAGGGAAAGAGGGCACTGAAGCTTTCTTT. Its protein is CAISEGTGKEGTEAFF.

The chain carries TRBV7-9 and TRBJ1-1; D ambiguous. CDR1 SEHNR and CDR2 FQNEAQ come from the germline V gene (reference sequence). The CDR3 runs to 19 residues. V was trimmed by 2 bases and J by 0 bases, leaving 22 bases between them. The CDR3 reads CASSLSASATDNLNTEAFF. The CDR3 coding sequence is TGTGCCAGCAGCTTATCCGCCTCGGCGACCGACAACTTGAACACTGAAGCTTTCTTT.

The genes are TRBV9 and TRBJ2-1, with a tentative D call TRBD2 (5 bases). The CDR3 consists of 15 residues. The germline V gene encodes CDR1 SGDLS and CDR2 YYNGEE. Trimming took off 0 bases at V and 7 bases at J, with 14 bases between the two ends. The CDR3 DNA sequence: TGTGCCAGCAGCGTAGCGGGGAACAAGGATAATGAGCAGTTCTTC. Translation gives CASSVAGNKDNEQFF.

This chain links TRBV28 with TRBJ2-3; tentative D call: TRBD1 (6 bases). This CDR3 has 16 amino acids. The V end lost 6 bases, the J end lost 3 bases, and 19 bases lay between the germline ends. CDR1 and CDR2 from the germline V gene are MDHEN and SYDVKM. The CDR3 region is CASSNRTDIWTDTQYF. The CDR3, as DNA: TGTGCCAGCAGCAACCGGACAGATATATGGACAGATACGCAGTATTTT.

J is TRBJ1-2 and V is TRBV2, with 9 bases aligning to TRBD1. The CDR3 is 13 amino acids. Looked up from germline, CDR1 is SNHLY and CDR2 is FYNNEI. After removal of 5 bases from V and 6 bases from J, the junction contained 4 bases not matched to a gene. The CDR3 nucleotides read TGTGCCAGCAGTCCGGGGACAGGGAATGGCTACACCTTC. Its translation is CASSPGTGNGYTF.

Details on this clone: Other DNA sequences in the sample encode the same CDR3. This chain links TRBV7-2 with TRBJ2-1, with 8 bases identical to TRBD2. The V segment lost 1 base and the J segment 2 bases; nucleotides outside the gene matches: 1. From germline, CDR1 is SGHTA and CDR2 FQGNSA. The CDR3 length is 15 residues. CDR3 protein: CASSLGAGAYNEQFF. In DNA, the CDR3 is TGTGCCAGCAGCTTAGGAGCGGGGGCCTACAATGAGCAGTTCTTC.

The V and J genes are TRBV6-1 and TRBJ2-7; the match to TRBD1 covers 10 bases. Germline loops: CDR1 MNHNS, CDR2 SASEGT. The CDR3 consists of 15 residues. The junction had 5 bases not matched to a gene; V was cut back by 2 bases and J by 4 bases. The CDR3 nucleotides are TGTGCCAGCAGTGAAATGGGGACAGGGGCATACGAGCAGTACTTC. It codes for CASSEMGTGAYEQYF.

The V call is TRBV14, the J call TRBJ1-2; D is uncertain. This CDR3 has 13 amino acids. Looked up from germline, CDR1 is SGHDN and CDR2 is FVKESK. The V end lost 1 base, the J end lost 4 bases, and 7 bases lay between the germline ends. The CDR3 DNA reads TGTGCCAGCAGCCAAGGAGGGCCCTATGGCTACACCTTC. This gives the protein CASSQGGPYGYTF. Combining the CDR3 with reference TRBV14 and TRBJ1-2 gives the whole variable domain EAGVTQFPSHSVIEKGQTVTLRCDPISGHDNLYWYRRVMGKEIKFLLHFVKESKQDESGMPNNRFLAERTGGTYSTLKVQPAELEDSGVYFCASSQGGPYGYTFGSGTRLTVV.

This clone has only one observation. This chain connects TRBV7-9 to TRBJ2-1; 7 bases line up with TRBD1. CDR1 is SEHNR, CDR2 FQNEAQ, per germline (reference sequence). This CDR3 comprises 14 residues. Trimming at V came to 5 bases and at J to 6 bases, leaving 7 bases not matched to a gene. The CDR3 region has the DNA TGTGCCAGCAGCCGACGGGACAGAGGCAATGAGCAGTTCTTC. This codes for CASSRRDRGNEQFF.

CDR3 DNA sequence: TGCGCCAGCAGCCAAGAAAGACAGGGTTTTCAGCCCCAGCATTTT. Protein product: CASSQERQGFQPQHF. The chain is built from TRBV4-1 and TRBJ1-5, with 7 bases aligning to TRBD1. The CDR3 extends over 15 amino acids. With V trimmed by 0 bases and J by 6 bases, 5 bases remained unmatched. The V gene's germline CDR1 is MGHRA and CDR2 YSYEKL.

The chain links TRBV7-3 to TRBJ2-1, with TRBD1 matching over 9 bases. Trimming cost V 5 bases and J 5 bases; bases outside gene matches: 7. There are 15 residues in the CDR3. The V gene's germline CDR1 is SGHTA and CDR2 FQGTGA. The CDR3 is CASSATGQGNNEQFF. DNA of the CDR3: TGTGCCAGCAGCGCCACCGGACAGGGGAACAATGAGCAGTTCTTC.